This section outlines one TCR beta chain sequence together with its context. The specificity of this receptor is unknown. Base qualities are missing; no much larger clone stands one base away. Using the deep immunoSEQ assay, TCR CDR3 regions were amplified from genomic DNA by multiplex PCR. Extracted genomic DNA from each cell subset was distributed evenly across all wells of several immunoSEQ 96-well plates, and each plate was treated as a replicate. For sorted subsets, 150 to 250 ng of genomic DNA, equivalent to about 30,000 T cell genomes, went into each replicate PCR. Purified libraries were quantified with a Qubit 3.0 fluorometer, sized on a Bioanalyzer 2100, and re-quantified with the KAPA Library Quantification kit. Every immunoSEQ 96-well plate was sequenced on a separate single-read 150-cycle Illumina NextSeq 550 flow cell. Processing in the source paper ran as follows. The immunoSEQ output contained only junctional sequences without quality scores, so filtering could not match that applied to full-length reads. Sequences were annotated with PyIR, a Python wrapper for IgBLAST v1.9, and V/J genes and CDR3 were assigned using IMGT germline references. Reads were removed for weak V/J assignments (E-value above 1e-6), missing CDR3, stop codons, out-of-frame junctions, or ambiguous translated residues. A V3J clonotype was defined by an identical inferred V gene, J gene, and CDR3 amino acid sequence. Percentage overlap between repertoires was calculated by dividing the number of shared unique clonotypes by the size of the smaller repertoire. RTK rarefaction, the Chao1 estimator, and Recon v2.1 estimates of unobserved clonotypes were used to assess repertoire richness. OLGA was used to compute generation probabilities for all TCRbeta clonotypes that the gDNA method yielded from a few donors. Held by TCRdb, this immuneACCESS table contains in-frame sequences only and omits some clones. Under half of the omission traces to an unresolved V gene where checked; the cause of the rest is unknown. V, J and clone size were drawn from that table, and D and trimming were deduced from the DNA. Here the sample has about 1 million clones; about three quarters occur a single time. In total, the top ten clones hold around 1.5% of the sample.

The donors were healthy, HIV-negative adults with no recently reported acute infections or vaccinations. Every donor was a Caucasian adult residing in Nashville, Tennessee, USA. CD4+ T cells were enriched by magnetic negative selection, after which naive cells were positively selected on CD45RA and the negative fraction was taken as the memory subset. Blood was collected by leukapheresis, and PBMCs were isolated by Ficoll-Histopaque density gradient centrifugation and then cryopreserved in liquid nitrogen vapor phase. Purity and quantity of every magnetically sorted T cell population were checked by analytical flow cytometry. Genomic DNA was isolated from each sorted fraction and quantified by UV absorbance on a Nanodrop 2000c. Per the germline V gene (reference sequence), MNHNY is the CDR1 and SVGAGI is the CDR2. V is cut back by 8 bases and J by 5 bases, with 12 bases in the junction unmatched. The CDR3 spans 16 residues, from the cysteine through the phenylalanine. The retained sequence is limited to the CDR3, 48 bases, with the frame set at the first base.

This sample was taken from a study of shared clonotypes between healthy human individuals (dated by TCRdb to 2020 to 2022). A note on the overall study: A few men and two women, aged 18 to 49 years, made up the cohort. Different laboratories and diverse techniques were used to prepare libraries and sequence TCR repertoires, to increase sequencing depth and limit assay-specific biases. Per donor, leukapheresis produced somewhere between about 0.85 and 8.9 billion PBMCs. To estimate repertoire size and how much clonotypes are shared between individuals, the study performed deep sequencing of blood TCR repertoires from roughly five healthy adults. For each donor, CD4 naive and CD4 memory were each given three plates, CD8 naive was given two plates, and CD8 memory was given one plate. Broader findings and caveats from the paper: When four donors were compared, the shared fraction of clonotypes was around 4.6% for naive CD4, 3.5% to 4% for naive CD8, 2% to 2.5% for memory CD4, and roughly 0.43% for memory CD8. Naive subsets generally had larger estimated clonotype richness than memory subsets did. Based on pairwise subsampling, the degree of clonotype sharing among donors was expected to be affected by sequencing depth. Incomplete sequencing was indicated by rarefaction of sorted-subset datasets, despite the large sequencing depth. Because the study included a small number of donors, the genetic and exposure-history diversity represented was limited. Only blood was sampled, and tissue TCR repertoires likely differ from those in blood. Compared with non-shared clonotypes, clonotypes shared by all four sorted-subset donors had higher generation probabilities.

The origin of this receptor is a man between 18 and 35 years old in good health. The sequenced material came from memory CD4+ T cells sorted from blood. Taken with the paper, the label for cell subset or site translates to: CD45RA-negative fraction. The rearranged segments are TRBV6-6 and TRBJ1-6; 7 bases in between match TRBD1. The CDR3 reads CASRLEGAHDNSPLHF. In nucleotides, the sequence is TGTGCCAGCCGCCTCGAGGGGGCGCATGATAATTCACCCCTCCACTTT.